Sequencing of this TCR beta chain was carried out in a study of blood T cells in healthy people across ages. Using a J-beta primer mix together with a sample-barcoded 5' primer, a second PCR was run for 7 to 11 cycles. TCRdb called the 5' RACE reads again in MiXCR, with one record for every CDR3 protein. The data hold about 830,000 distinct CDR3 sequences, with roughly 50% observed a single time. Every donor contributed roughly 10 milliliters of peripheral blood by blood draw. Germline loops: CDR1 KGHSH, CDR2 LQKENI. The trim removed 3 bases at V and 2 bases at J, leaving 5 bases unmatched. CDR3 size: 15 residues.

The chain carries TRBV18 and TRBJ2-7; 9 bases match TRBD1. The sequence derives from a man between 25 and 39 years old in good health. The sequenced material came from blood. This CDR3 is CASSPEQGATYEQYF. CDR3 nucleotide sequence: TGTGCCAGCTCACCGGAACAGGGGGCAACCTACGAGCAGTACTTC.